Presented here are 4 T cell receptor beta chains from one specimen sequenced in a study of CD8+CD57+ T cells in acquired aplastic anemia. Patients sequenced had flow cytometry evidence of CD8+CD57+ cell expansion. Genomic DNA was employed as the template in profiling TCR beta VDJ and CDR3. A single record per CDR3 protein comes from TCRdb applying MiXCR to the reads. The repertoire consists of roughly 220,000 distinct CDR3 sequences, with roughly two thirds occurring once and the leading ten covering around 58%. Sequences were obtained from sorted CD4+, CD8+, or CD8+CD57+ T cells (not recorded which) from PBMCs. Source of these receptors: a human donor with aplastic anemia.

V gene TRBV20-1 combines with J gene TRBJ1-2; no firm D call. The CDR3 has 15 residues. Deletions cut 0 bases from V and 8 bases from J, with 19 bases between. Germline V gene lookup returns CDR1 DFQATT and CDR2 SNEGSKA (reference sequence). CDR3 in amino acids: CSAREVAARKGGYTF. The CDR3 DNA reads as TGCAGTGCTAGAGAGGTTGCAGCCCGGAAAGGCGGCTACACCTTC.

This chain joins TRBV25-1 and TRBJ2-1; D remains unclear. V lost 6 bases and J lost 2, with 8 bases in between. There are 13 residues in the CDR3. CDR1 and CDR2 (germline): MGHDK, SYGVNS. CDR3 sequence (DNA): TGTGCCAGCAGCAGAATCCCCTACAATGAGCAGTTCTTC. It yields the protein CASSRIPYNEQFF. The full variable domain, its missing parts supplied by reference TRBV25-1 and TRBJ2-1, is EADIYQTPRYLVIGTGKKITLECSQTMGHDKMYWYQQDPGMELHLIHYSYGVNSTEKGDLSSESTVSRIRTEHFPLTLESARPSHTSQYLCASSRIPYNEQFFGPGTRLTVL.

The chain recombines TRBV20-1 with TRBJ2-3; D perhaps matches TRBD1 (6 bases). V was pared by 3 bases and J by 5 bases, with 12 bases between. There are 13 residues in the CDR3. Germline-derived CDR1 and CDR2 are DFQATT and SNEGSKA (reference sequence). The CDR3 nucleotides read TGCAGTGCTAGCCAGGGGAGTGGAGATACGCAGTATTTT. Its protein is CSASQGSGDTQYF.

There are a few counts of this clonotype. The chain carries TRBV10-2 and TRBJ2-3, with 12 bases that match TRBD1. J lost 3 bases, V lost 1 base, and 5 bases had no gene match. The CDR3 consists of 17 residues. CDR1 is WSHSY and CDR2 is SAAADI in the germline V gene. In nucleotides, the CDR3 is TGCGCCAGCAGTGAGTGGGCGGGACAGGGGGCAACAGATACGCAGTATTTT. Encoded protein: CASSEWAGQGATDTQYF.